Listed below are T cell receptor beta chains from one sample, sequenced in a study of response to subunit inactivated influenza vaccine. TCRdb itself ran the RT-PCR reads through MiXCR, one entry per CDR3 protein. The repertoire consists of hundreds of thousands of distinct CDR3 sequences, with approximately 15% occurring once and the leading ten covering less than 9%. The source material was PBMCs from blood, sampled approximately 15 days before vaccination. These receptors all stem from a man aged 45-65 years who received an inactivated influenza vaccine. Each CDR3 is given with its conserved first and last residue. The order of the fields is J gene, clone size, V gene, CDR3 protein. Clone sizes are given selectively: once, few, many, or a class where the clone is expanded.

TRBJ2-5,.,TRBV6-2/TRBV6-3,CASRKTGEETQYF
TRBJ2-7,.,TRBV7-2,CASSRSVSSPYEQYF
TRBJ2-1,many,TRBV13,CASSLSGLPNEQFF
TRBJ2-5,.,TRBV20-1,CSARGQPPSQETQYF
TRBJ2-3,.,TRBV7-9,CASRPTGFTTDTQYF
TRBJ2-7,.,TRBV12-3/TRBV12-4,CASSFGRVRYEQYF
TRBJ2-1,.,TRBV12-5,CASGYPDRGSYNEQFF
TRBJ2-4,few,TRBV28,CASSFSPRDRGNIQYF
TRBJ1-5,few,TRBV9,CASSAGTGHQPQHF
TRBJ2-7,.,TRBV7-3,CASSLSSAGRSEQYF
TRBJ1-2,.,TRBV7-2,CASSFLARRYGYTF
TRBJ2-3,few,TRBV24-1,CATSDSRYTEFGADTQYF
TRBJ2-7,.,TRBV19,CASSIGEGHEQYF
TRBJ2-1,many,TRBV6-1,CASSPLRGWSYNEQFF
TRBJ2-7,few,TRBV2,CASTQGAVEQYF
TRBJ1-1,few,TRBV11-2,CASSLDRTGTAFF
TRBJ2-2,.,TRBV25-1,CASSEFQRNTGELFF
TRBJ2-2,few,TRBV4-3,CASSQLAGSMAGELFF
TRBJ2-3,few,TRBV19,CASSPAGLAGGGTQYF
TRBJ2-3,many,TRBV7-2,CASSRGRLDTQYF
TRBJ2-4,.,TRBV12-3/TRBV12-4,CASSLGTGAWENIQYF
TRBJ2-5,.,TRBV11-2,CASSQKVRVQTQYF
TRBJ1-5,few,TRBV7-9,CASSPSNQPQHF
TRBJ1-2,few,TRBV29-1,CSVVGSSPYGYTF
TRBJ1-2,many,TRBV6-5,CASSYANLYGYTF
TRBJ1-1,many,TRBV12-3/TRBV12-4,CASREQGDTEAFF
TRBJ1-1,.,TRBV29-1,CSTGLRSEAFF
TRBJ2-2,few,TRBV14,CASSPVGAGELFF
TRBJ2-1,few,TRBV5-6,CASRDRWDEQFF
TRBJ1-3,few,TRBV11-2,CASTEDGNTIYF
TRBJ1-5,many,TRBV28,CASSKGTGGNQPQHF
TRBJ1-6,.,TRBV10-3,CAIREFASRGDNSPLHF
TRBJ2-2,.,TRBV30,CAWSLGWGPRTGELFF
TRBJ2-5,few,TRBV4-2,CASSQERAETQYF
TRBJ2-7,.,TRBV28,CASKQGGSYEQYF
TRBJ2-5,many,TRBV29-1,CSVEDRKETQYF